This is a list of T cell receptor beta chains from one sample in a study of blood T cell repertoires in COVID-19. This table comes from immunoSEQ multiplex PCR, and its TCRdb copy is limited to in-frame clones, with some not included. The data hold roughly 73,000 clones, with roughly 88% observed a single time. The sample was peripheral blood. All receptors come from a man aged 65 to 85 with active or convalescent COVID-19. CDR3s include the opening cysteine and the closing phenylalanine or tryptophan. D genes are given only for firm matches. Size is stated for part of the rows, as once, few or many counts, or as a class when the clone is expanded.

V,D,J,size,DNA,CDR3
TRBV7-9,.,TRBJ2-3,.,TGTGCCAGCAGCTTAAGTCCAGTCACAGATACGCAGTATTTT,CASSLSPVTDTQYF
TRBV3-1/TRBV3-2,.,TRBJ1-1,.,TGTGCCAGCAGCCGGAGGACAGCTGGAGACACTGAAGCTTTCTTT,CASSRRTAGDTEAFF
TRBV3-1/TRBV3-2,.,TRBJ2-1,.,TGTGCCAGCAGCCAAAACAGGGATTACTCCTACAATGAGCAGTTCTTC,CASSQNRDYSYNEQFF
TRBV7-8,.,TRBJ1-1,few,TGTGCCAGCAGCTTAGCTCAGGGGAACACTGAAGCTTTCTTT,CASSLAQGNTEAFF
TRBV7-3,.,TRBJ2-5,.,TGTGCCAGCAGCTTAAATCGGGGGGAGACCCAGTACTTC,CASSLNRGETQYF
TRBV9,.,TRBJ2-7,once,TGTGCCAGCAGCCCCCCTCCCTACGAGCAGTACTTC,CASSPPPYEQYF
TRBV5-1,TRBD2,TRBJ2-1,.,TGCGCCAGCAGCTTGTTAGCGGGAAGCAATGAGCAGTTCTTC,CASSLLAGSNEQFF
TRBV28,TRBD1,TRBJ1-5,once,TGTGCCAGCAGATCGGGTGACAGGGGAGTTTGGAATCAGCCCCAGCATTTT,CASRSGDRGVWNQPQHF
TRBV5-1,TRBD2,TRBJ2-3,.,TGCGCCAGCAGGACTAGCGGGCTAGACACAGATACGCAGTATTTT,CASRTSGLDTDTQYF
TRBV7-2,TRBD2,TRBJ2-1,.,TGTGCCAGCAGACCCGGGACTAGCAACCCTGAGCAGTTCTTC,CASRPGTSNPEQFF
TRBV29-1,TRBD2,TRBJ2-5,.,TGCAGCGTCGTCGTCGGGGGGGGTGAGACCCAGTACTTC,CSVVVGGGETQYF
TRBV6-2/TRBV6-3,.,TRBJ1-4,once,TGTGCCAGCAGCCTTGTGGCAGCGGGATCAACTAATGAAAAACTGTTTTTT,CASSLVAAGSTNEKLFF
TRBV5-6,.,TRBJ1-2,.,TGTGCCAGCAGCTTGCGCGCAGGGGAAGGCTACACCTTC,CASSLRAGEGYTF
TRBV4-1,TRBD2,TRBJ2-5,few,TGCGCCAGCAGCCAAGGTCTAGCGGGGCAAGAGACCCAGTACTTC,CASSQGLAGQETQYF
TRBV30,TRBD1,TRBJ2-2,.,TGTGCCTGGGCCCCACCCGACAGGGACGCCGGGGAGCTGTTTTTT,CAWAPPDRDAGELFF
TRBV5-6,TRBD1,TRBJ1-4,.,TGTGCCAGCAGCTTGGGCATAGGGGGCCATGAAAAACTGTTTTTT,CASSLGIGGHEKLFF
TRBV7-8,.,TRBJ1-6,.,TGTGCCAGCAGCTTAGTGGCAGGGAAGTGGAGTAATTCACCCCTCCACTTT,CASSLVAGKWSNSPLHF
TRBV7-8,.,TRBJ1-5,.,TGTGCCAGCAGCTTAATGCAGGGTGGGAAACAGCCCCAGCATTTT,CASSLMQGGKQPQHF
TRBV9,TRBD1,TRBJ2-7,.,TGTGCCAGCAGCCGCACCCACGGACAGGGATTCGACTACGAGCAGTACTTC,CASSRTHGQGFDYEQYF
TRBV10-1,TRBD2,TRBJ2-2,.,TGCGCCAGCAGTGAGTCGAACGGGAGGGACGGGGAGCTGTTTTTT,CASSESNGRDGELFF
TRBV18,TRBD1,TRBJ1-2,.,TGTGCCAGCTCACCTACAGGGGAGGCGGACGGCTACACCTTC,CASSPTGEADGYTF
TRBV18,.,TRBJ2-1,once,TGTGCCAGCTCACCACCGGAGGTCACGAGATATGAGCAGTTCTTC,CASSPPEVTRYEQFF
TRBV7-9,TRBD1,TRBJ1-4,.,TGTGCCAGCAGCGATGGGACAGCCCGTGAAAAACTGTTTTTT,CASSDGTAREKLFF
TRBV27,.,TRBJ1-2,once,TGTGCCAGCACAGGGCGCGGCTATGGCTACACCTTC,CASTGRGYGYTF
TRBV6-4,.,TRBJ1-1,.,TGTGCCAGCAGACGCAGGGCTGGGAACACTGAAGCTTTCTTT,CASRRRAGNTEAFF
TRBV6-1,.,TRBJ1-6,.,TGTGCCAGCAGTGAACGGGTCACAGGTCAAAATTCACCCCTCCACTTT,CASSERVTGQNSPLHF
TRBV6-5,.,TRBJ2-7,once,TGTGCCAGCACCTCTCTGAGCTCCTACGAGCAGTACTTC,CASTSLSSYEQYF
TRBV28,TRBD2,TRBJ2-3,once,TGTGCCAGCAGACCTAGCGGGGCCACAGATACGCAGTATTTT,CASRPSGATDTQYF
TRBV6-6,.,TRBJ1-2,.,TGTGCCAGCAGTTACGGGGACACGCAGGGCTACACCTTC,CASSYGDTQGYTF
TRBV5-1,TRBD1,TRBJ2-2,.,TGCGCCAGCAGCTTGGGCGACGGACAGGCCCGCACCGGGGAGCTGTTTTTT,CASSLGDGQARTGELFF
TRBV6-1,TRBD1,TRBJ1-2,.,TGTGCCAGCAGTGAAGACCAGGGGGCGGGTGGCTACACCTTC,CASSEDQGAGGYTF
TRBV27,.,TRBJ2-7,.,TGTGCCAGCAGTTTATGGGGGGGGCGGGAAAACGAGCAGTACTTC,CASSLWGGRENEQYF
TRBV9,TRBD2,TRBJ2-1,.,TGTGCCAGCAGCGCCCGACTAGCGGGACCCTACAATGAGCAGTTCTTC,CASSARLAGPYNEQFF
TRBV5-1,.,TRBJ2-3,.,TGCGCCAGCAGCTTGGTACCCCCGGGACTTCTCACAGATACGCAGTATTTT,CASSLVPPGLLTDTQYF
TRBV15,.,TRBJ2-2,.,TGTGCCACCAGCAGAGATGTGGGAGGGAACACCGGGGAGCTGTTTTTT,CATSRDVGGNTGELFF
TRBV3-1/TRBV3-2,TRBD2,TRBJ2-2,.,TGTGCCAGCAGCCGAAGCGGGGGAGCCGGGGAGCTGTTTTTT,CASSRSGGAGELFF
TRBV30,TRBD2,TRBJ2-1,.,TGTGCCTCACAACTAGCGGGGGGGCTCGAGCAGTTCTTC,CASQLAGGLEQFF
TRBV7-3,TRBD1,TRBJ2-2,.,TGTGCCAGCAGCCCCCAAACCGGACAGGGGTTGAGCGGGGAGCTGTTTTTT,CASSPQTGQGLSGELFF
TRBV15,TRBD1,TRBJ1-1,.,TGTGCCACCAGCAGAGTAACCGGGACAGGGAAATACACTGAAGCTTTCTTT,CATSRVTGTGKYTEAFF
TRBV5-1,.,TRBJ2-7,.,TGCGCCAGCAGCCCGGTACAGGGATATTCCTACGAGCAGTACTTC,CASSPVQGYSYEQYF
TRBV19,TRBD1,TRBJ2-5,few,TGTGCCAGTAGTCCGGGACAGGGGGCAGAGACCCAGTACTTC,CASSPGQGAETQYF
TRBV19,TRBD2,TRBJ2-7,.,TGTGCCAGTAGTATTCGTAGCGGGAGGGCCGGGCAGTACTTC,CASSIRSGRAGQYF
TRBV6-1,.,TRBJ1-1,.,TGTGCCAGCAGTGAGCTTGGGCTTGGAACTGAAGCTTTCTTT,CASSELGLGTEAFF
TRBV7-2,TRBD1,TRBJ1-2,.,TGTGCCAGCAGCTTAATCGGGACAGGGGCAGACTACACCTTC,CASSLIGTGADYTF
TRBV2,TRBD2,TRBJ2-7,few,TGTGCCAGCAAGCCGGGACTAGGAACCTACGAGCAGTACTTC,CASKPGLGTYEQYF
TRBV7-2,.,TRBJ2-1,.,TGTGCCAGCAGCCCAAACGCGGGATACAATGAGCAGTTCTTC,CASSPNAGYNEQFF
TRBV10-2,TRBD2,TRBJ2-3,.,TGCGCCAGCAGGCCCCGGGGGGAGGTAGATACGCAGTATTTT,CASRPRGEVDTQYF
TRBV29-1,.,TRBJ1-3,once,TGCAGCGCCCTCGGTGGAGTATTTGGAAACACCATATATTTT,CSALGGVFGNTIYF
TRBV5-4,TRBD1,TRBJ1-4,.,TGTGCCAGCAGCTACGGACAGGGGAATAATGAAAAACTGTTTTTT,CASSYGQGNNEKLFF
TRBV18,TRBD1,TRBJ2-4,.,TGTGCCAGCTCACCAGGGACAGGATCTCTGAGGAACATTCAGTACTTC,CASSPGTGSLRNIQYF
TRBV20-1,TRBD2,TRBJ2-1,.,TGCAGTGCTAGTAAAGAGCGGGGGCAGCAGTTCTTC,CSASKERGQQFF